This T cell receptor (beta chain) was sequenced for a study of tumor-infiltrating lymphocytes in primary liver carcinoma. Overall study: Resection treated the patients' primary liver carcinoma.

This CDR3 has 15 amino acids. With V trimmed by 4 bases and J by 5 bases, 6 bases remained unmatched. Germline V lookup: CDR1 MNHNS, CDR2 SASEGT. Study observations and caveats: Relative to tumor region pairs, the tumor-adjacent and tumor-blood pairs showed overlap that was lower.

Germline DNA was extracted too, while blood RNA derived from unsorted whole blood. This clonotype came up a few times. The antigen remains unidentified. Reverse transcription of around 500 ng total RNA with a constant-region primer produced TCR beta cDNA. Three rounds of nested multiplex PCR with slightly modified ARM-PCR produced TCR beta libraries. With TRBV1-TRBV30 forward primers and a C-beta reverse primer, the first two PCR rounds were run for around 10 cycles each. In TCRdb, the multiplex PCR reads were re-called with MiXCR into one record per CDR3 protein. The table shows around 170,000 distinct CDR3 sequences, with over 50% occurring only once.

The sample taken for sequencing was peripheral blood. The chain combines TRBV6-1 with TRBJ2-1; 9 nucleotides match TRBD2. The origin of this receptor is a man aged 40-49 years with primary liver carcinoma and hepatitis B virus infection. The CDR3 coding sequence is TGTGCCAGCAGTGGAGCTAGCGGGACTGACAATGAGCAGTTCTTC. Amino acid sequence: CASSGASGTDNEQFF.